The 24 T cell receptor beta chains listed next were all sequenced from one sample in a study of blood T cells in healthy people across ages (dated by TCRdb to between 2014 and 2017). The library was prepared using 5' RACE. Sequencing was performed on an Illumina HiSeq 2500. The second PCR ran for about 7 to 11 cycles and used a J-beta primer mix along with a sample-barcoded 5' primer. The raw public data were reprocessed by TCRdb itself: fastp quality trimming at Q25, MiXCR clonotype calling, in-frame beta chains only. CDR3 protein duplicates are merged, each entry listing the most common genes and DNA. This sample holds roughly 1,800,000 distinct CDR3 sequences; less than 50% were observed only once. Less than 2.5% of the sample rests with the top ten. Material for sequencing was blood. The origin of the receptors is a middle-aged woman in good health.

This clonotype was picked up a small number of times. The chain employs TRBV12-3 or TRBV12-4 and TRBJ1-2; unclear D gene. The CDR3 runs to 14 residues. Trimming cost V 3 bases and J 0 bases, with 8 bases left between them. The DNA for the CDR3 is TGTGCCAGCAGTTTGAGCGCAGCTAACTATGGCTACACCTTC. Residues: CASSLSAANYGYTF.

V gene TRBV5-1 combines with J gene TRBJ2-3; 9 bases align to TRBD1. The germline V gene has CDR1 SGHRS and CDR2 YFSETQ. The V segment lost 5 bases and the J segment 9 bases; nucleotides outside the gene matches: 10. This CDR3 is built from 14 residues. CDR3: CASRLTRGTGTQYF. The CDR3 DNA reads TGCGCCAGCAGGCTAACCCGAGGGACAGGGACGCAGTATTTT.

The chain combines TRBV7-2 with TRBJ2-3, with TRBD2 matching over 7 bases. Germline CDR1 and CDR2: SGHTA and FQGNSA. The CDR3 loop spans 17 amino acids. Losses at the gene ends were 5 bases for V and 0 bases for J; bases not matched to a gene: 11. The CDR3 loop is CASSPLGGRTSTDTQYF. CDR3 sequence (DNA): TGTGCCAGCAGCCCCCTGGGGGGGAGGACTAGCACAGATACGCAGTATTTT.

This clonotype was seen once. A much larger clone lies a single base off, so this may be a read error. This chain links TRBV5-1 with TRBJ2-3; the match to TRBD2 covers 8 bases. The CDR3 covers 16 residues. The germline V gene has CDR1 SGHRS and CDR2 YFSETQ. CDR3 bases: TGCGCCGGCAGCCCCCCGGGGGGGGGTCTGACAGATACGCAGTATTTT. It translates to CAGSPPGGGLTDTQYF.

This chain links TRBV20-1 with TRBJ2-1; TRBD2 matches 7 bases. The germline gives CDR1 DFQATT, CDR2 SNEGSKA (reference sequence). The trim removed 7 bases at V and 4 bases at J, leaving 10 bases unmatched. The CDR3 runs 14 residues. The CDR3 is CSEDKAGRYNEQFF. CDR3 nucleotide sequence: TGCAGTGAAGACAAAGCGGGGAGGTACAATGAGCAGTTCTTC.

The J gene is TRBJ2-5, the V gene TRBV24-1, with TRBD2 matching over 10 bases. Germline assignment: CDR1 KGHDR and CDR2 SFDVKD. Germline trimming cut 4 bases from V and 5 bases from J; bases unmatched to any gene: 3. CDR3 size: 14 residues. CDR3 sequence reads: CATSESGLAETQYF. The CDR3 DNA is TGTGCCACCAGTGAGTCGGGACTAGCGGAGACCCAGTACTTC.

The V gene is TRBV12-3 or TRBV12-4, the J gene TRBJ2-5, with a weak D call TRBD2 (6 bases). Trimming removed 6 bases from V and 2 bases from J, with 10 bases in between. This CDR3 is 13 amino acids long. As DNA, the CDR3 is TGTGCCAGCAGGGGGACTCTTCAAGAGACCCAGTACTTC. This gives the protein CASRGTLQETQYF.

Points on this clonotype: A much larger clone lies one base from this, so it may be a read error. The rearrangement links TRBV6-9 to TRBJ2-1, with TRBD2 matching over 8 bases. Germline V gene lookup returns CDR1 MNHGY and CDR2 SVAAGI. J lost 2 bases, V lost 4 bases, and 4 bases had no gene match. The CDR3 sequence is 15 residues long. CDR3 amino acids: CASSSDGGAYNEQFF. In DNA form, the CDR3 reads TGTGCCAGCAGTTCCGACGGGGGGGCCTACAATGAGCAGTTCTTC.

The chain has TRBV6-6 and TRBJ2-1; D is possibly TRBD1 (6 bases). The germline gives CDR1 MNHNY, CDR2 SVGAGI (reference sequence). The V end was cut by 5 bases, the J end by 6 bases, with 20 bases between. CDR3 length equals 16 residues. The CDR3 loop is CASSIPRGTPFNEQFF. The CDR3 nucleotides are TGTGCCAGCAGTATACCAAGGGGGACCCCTTTCAATGAGCAGTTCTTC.

The chain employs TRBV7-9 and TRBJ2-1, with D tentatively TRBD1 (5 bases). Germline V CDR1 and CDR2: SEHNR, FQNEAQ (reference sequence). V gave up 6 bases and J gave up 5 bases, with 11 bases separating them. The CDR3 spans 13 residues. The CDR3 bases are TGTGCCAGCAGGACAGCCGCTAACAATGAGCAGTTCTTC. Translation: CASRTAANNEQFF.

The J gene is TRBJ2-3, the V gene TRBV27, with TRBD1 matching over 12 bases. The CDR3 has 17 amino acids. Looked up from germline, CDR1 is MNHEY and CDR2 is SMNVEV (reference sequence). Trimming cost V 4 bases and J 6 bases; bases outside gene matches: 11. The CDR3 region is CASSYTGTGGEGDTQYF. The CDR3 DNA reads as TGTGCCAGCAGTTACACCGGGACAGGGGGCGAGGGGGATACGCAGTATTTT.

The chain links TRBV6-6 to TRBJ2-6, with D possibly TRBD1 on 5 matching bases. The V end was cut by 6 bases, the J end by 0 bases, with 18 bases between. The germline CDR1 and CDR2 sequences are MNHNY and SVGAGI (reference sequence). The CDR3 totals 18 residues. CDR3 in amino acids: CASRRGQGNTSGANVLTF. CDR3 bases: TGTGCCAGCAGACGCGGACAAGGCAATACCTCTGGGGCCAACGTCCTGACTTTC.

This clonotype was recorded a few times. This chain joins TRBV7-2 and TRBJ1-6; the D is unclear. Germline lookup yields CDR1 SGHTA and CDR2 FQGNSA. CDR3 length: 16 amino acids. V was pared by 1 base and J by 6 bases, with 13 bases between. The CDR3 DNA reads as TGTGCCAGCAGCTTAGTAGGGATGTCGGGTAATTCACCCCTCCACTTT. Its protein is CASSLVGMSGNSPLHF.

V usage is TRBV5-1 and J usage is TRBJ1-1, with 8 positions matching TRBD1. This CDR3 is 14 amino acids long. Germline V gene sequence: CDR1 SGHRS, CDR2 YFSETQ. V lost 5 bases, J lost 3 bases, and 6 bases stayed unmatched. CDR3 region: CASREKTGDTEAFF. Written as DNA, the CDR3 is TGCGCCAGCAGGGAGAAGACAGGGGACACTGAAGCTTTCTTT.

This clonotype has at least ten counts. This sequence joins TRBV7-9 and TRBJ1-1; TRBD1 agrees at 7 bases. Trimming took 5 bases from V and 1 from J; bases not matched to a gene: 7. CDR1 and CDR2 (germline): SEHNR, FQNEAQ (reference sequence). CDR3 length equals 15 residues. The CDR3 sequence is CASSPWDSGNTEAFF. In DNA, the CDR3 is TGTGCCAGCAGCCCATGGGACAGCGGGAACACTGAAGCTTTCTTT.

The sample holds a few counts of this clonotype. The rearrangement joins TRBV10-3 to TRBJ2-5, with 8 bases that match TRBD2. Germline CDR1 and CDR2: ENHRY and SYGVKD. V was pared by 6 bases and J by 4 bases, with 7 bases of the junction left unmatched. The CDR3 covers 14 residues. The CDR3: CAIRSDSGAETQYF. The CDR3 bases are TGTGCCATCAGGTCAGATAGCGGGGCAGAGACCCAGTACTTC.

The rearrangement uses TRBV4-3 and TRBJ1-2, with D perhaps TRBD1 (5 bases). In germline, CDR1 is LGHNA, CDR2 YSLEER. V lost 0 bases and J lost 6, with 8 bases in between. The CDR3 is 13 amino acids. The DNA of the CDR3 is TGCGCCAGCAGCCAAGATCTGGGGCATGGCTACACCTTC. This codes for CASSQDLGHGYTF.

The gene calls are TRBV5-1 and TRBJ2-6; TRBD2 matches 14 bases. The CDR3 is made up of 20 amino acids. Germline CDR1 reads SGHRS; CDR2 reads YFSETQ. The J segment lost 0 bases and the V segment lost 4 bases, leaving 9 bases of the junction unmatched. CDR3 DNA: TGCGCCAGCAGCCAAACGGGACTAGCGGGGGTTAGCTCTGGGGCCAACGTCCTGACTTTC. As protein: CASSQTGLAGVSSGANVLTF.

A single count supports this clonotype. CDR3 nucleotides: TGTGCCACCAGCAGCCGGGACAGGGGGCTTCAAGAGACCCAGTACTTC. Amino acids: CATSSRDRGLQETQYF. J is TRBJ2-5 and V is TRBV15, with TRBD1 matching 12 bases. CDR1 LNHNV and CDR2 YYDKDF come from the germline V gene (reference sequence). The ends lost 3 bases at V and 2 bases at J; junction bases unmatched: 4. CDR3 length: 16 amino acids.

The chain recombines TRBV6-2 or TRBV6-3 with TRBJ2-3; weak D call: TRBD2 (7 bases). The CDR3 runs 15 residues. Trimming pared 11 bases from V and 2 bases from J, leaving 20 bases between. Per germline, CDR1 MNHEY and CDR2 SVGEGT. The CDR3 DNA reads TGTGCCTCAGCCACAGTTGGGGGGGCCACAGATACGCAGTATTTT. It translates to CASATVGGATDTQYF.

The chain links TRBV20-1 to TRBJ2-7, with D uncertain. Germline V gene data show CDR1 as DFQATT and CDR2 as SNEGSKA (reference sequence). Trimming shortened V by 4 bases and J by 2 bases, and 12 bases separated the two germline ends. The CDR3 has 13 amino acids. The CDR3 DNA is TGCAGTGCTACGACCGTTGGTCCCTACGAGCAGTACTTC. Translating gives CSATTVGPYEQYF.

The chain combines TRBV12-3 or TRBV12-4 with TRBJ1-2, with 8 bases identical to TRBD1. This CDR3 has 16 residues. V shed 3 bases and J 5 bases; nucleotides not matched to a gene: 11. The CDR3 DNA reads as TGTGCCAGCAGTTTTCCCGATTCTAGACAGGGGTATGGCTACACCTTC. It yields the protein CASSFPDSRQGYGYTF.

This chain connects TRBV5-1 to TRBJ2-3, with TRBD1 as a possible D gene (7 bases). The germline V gene has CDR1 SGHRS and CDR2 YFSETQ. V shed 4 bases and J shed 1 base, with 13 bases lying between them. This CDR3 has 15 residues. The CDR3 nucleotides are TGCGCCAGCAGCGCGGGACAGTCCCGCACAGATACGCAGTATTTT. It is translated as CASSAGQSRTDTQYF.

V is TRBV29-1 and J is TRBJ1-1; D is perhaps TRBD1 (5 bases). V gave up 4 bases and J gave up 3 bases, with 15 bases separating them. Germline V lookup: CDR1 SQVTM, CDR2 ANQGSEA. This CDR3 contains 14 residues. The CDR3 here is CSVVGDFTDTEAFF. The CDR3 DNA reads TGCAGCGTTGTGGGGGATTTCACGGACACTGAAGCTTTCTTT. Full variable domain (outside the CDR3, taken from reference TRBV29-1 and TRBJ1-1): SAVISQKPSRDICQRGTSLTIQCQVDSQVTMMFWYRQQPGQSLTLIATANQGSEATYESGFVIDKFPISRPNLTFSTLTVSNMSPEDSSIYLCSVVGDFTDTEAFFGQGTRLTVV.